The 22 T cell receptor beta chains reported below all come from one sample, sequenced in a study of T cells after yellow fever vaccination. TCRdb re-called the 5' RACE reads through MiXCR, storing one row per CDR3 protein. The repertoire holds 60,000 to 85,000 distinct CDR3 sequences, with more than 6.5% as singletons. Sequences were derived from CD8+ T cells sorted from PBMCs, sampled roughly 47 days after the first yellow fever vaccination. The receptors shown here come from a man aged 18 to 29 who received the YFV17D yellow fever vaccine.

V usage is TRBV7-3 and J usage is TRBJ1-6, with a weak D call TRBD1 (5 bases). Trimming cost V 2 bases and J 6 bases, with 14 bases left between them. Looked up from germline, CDR1 is SGHTA and CDR2 is FQGTGA. This CDR3 spans 16 amino acids. The CDR3 DNA reads as TGTGCCAGCAGCTTATCAGGGACCGGCGGTAATTCACCCCTCCACTTT. Translated, it gives CASSLSGTGGNSPLHF.

The chain is built from TRBV11-2 and TRBJ2-5; D is ambiguous. Germline CDR1 reads SGHAT; CDR2 reads FQNNGV. The CDR3 extends over 15 amino acids. V gave up 2 bases and J gave up 0 bases, with 10 bases separating them. CDR3 nucleotides: TGTGCCAGCAGCTTACTAGTGACTTACCAAGAGACCCAGTACTTC. Its protein is CASSLLVTYQETQYF.

There are a few counts of this clonotype. The CDR3 DNA reads TGCGCCAGCAGGAACGGGACGACACCCCGCCCCAATTCACCCCTCCACTTT. Its protein product is CASRNGTTPRPNSPLHF. This sequence joins TRBV5-1 and TRBJ1-6, with a tentative D call TRBD1 (5 bases). Trimming stripped 5 bases from V and 7 bases from J, with 22 bases between. Germline CDR1 is SGHRS and CDR2 is YFSETQ. The CDR3 consists of 17 residues. Complete variable domain (other parts from reference TRBV5-1 and TRBJ1-6): KAGVTQTPRYLIKTRGQQVTLSCSPISGHRSVSWYQQTPGQGLQFLFEYFSETQRNKGNFPGRFSGRQFSNSRSEMNVSTLELGDSALYLCASRNGTTPRPNSPLHFGNGTRLTVT.

This clonotype was detected many times. The rearrangement joins TRBV7-9 to TRBJ2-7; D perhaps matches TRBD2 (6 bases). V lost 5 bases to trimming and J lost 2 bases, with 22 bases between them. This CDR3 is 17 amino acids long. Germline CDR1 and CDR2: SEHNR and FQNEAQ (reference sequence). The CDR3 DNA sequence: TGTGCCAGCAGCCCTACCCGGGAGATATGGAGCCCCTACGAGCAGTACTTC. Encoded protein: CASSPTREIWSPYEQYF.

This clonotype has a count of ten or more. The chain couples TRBV6-1 to TRBJ2-7; unclear D gene. The CDR3 is 14 amino acids. CDR1 MNHNS and CDR2 SASEGT come from the germline V gene. The V gene lost 0 bases and the J gene lost 2 bases, with 8 bases spanning the gap. The CDR3 coding sequence is TGTGCCAGCAGTGAAGCGAGGCAGCCCTACGAGCAGTACGTC. Translated: CASSEARQPYEQYV.

This clonotype was observed at least ten times. J is TRBJ1-6 and V is TRBV27; the D is unclear. Germline CDR1 and CDR2: MNHEY and SMNVEV (reference sequence). CDR3 length: 14 residues. V lost 0 bases and J 9 bases, leaving 9 bases between the germline ends. Here the CDR3 DNA reads TGTGCCAGCAGTTTATCGGGCCCAGGTTCACCCCTCCACTTT. This encodes CASSLSGPGSPLHF.

The rearrangement joins TRBV12-3 or TRBV12-4 to TRBJ2-6; tentatively, D is TRBD1 (6 bases). There are 18 residues in the CDR3. Trimming stripped 3 bases from V and 0 bases from J, with 15 bases between. The CDR3 DNA is TGTGCCAGCAGTTTTCGAGACAGGCCCTACTCTGGGGCCAACGTCCTGACTTTC. The encoded protein is CASSFRDRPYSGANVLTF.

This clonotype was seen many times. The genes are TRBV9 and TRBJ1-6; the D is unclear. V lost 7 bases to trimming and J lost 6 bases, with 11 bases between them. The CDR3 runs 13 residues. The V gene's germline CDR1 is SGDLS and CDR2 YYNGEE. CDR3 bases: TGTGCCAGCGGCGGGCAGTCTAATTCACCCCTCCACTTT. This codes for CASGGQSNSPLHF.

This clonotype was detected many times. The chain carries TRBV4-3 and TRBJ2-3; D is ambiguous. From germline, CDR1 is LGHNA and CDR2 YSLEER. Trimming removed 0 bases from V and 5 bases from J, with 15 bases in between. This CDR3 spans 16 amino acids. The DNA for the CDR3 is TGCGCCAGCAGCCAAGATACGTGGCAGACGGGAGATACGCAGTATTTT. Protein: CASSQDTWQTGDTQYF.

The chain couples TRBV5-4 to TRBJ2-5; 10 bases align to TRBD2. V trimming: 0 bases; J trimming: 1 base; junction bases outside the gene matches: 12. Germline CDR1 reads SGHNT; CDR2 reads YYREEE (reference sequence). This CDR3 region has 19 residues. The CDR3 DNA sequence: TGTGCCAGCAGCTTGGCCGTGGGAACTAGCGGGGTTTTCCAAGAGACCCAGTACTTC. It yields the protein CASSLAVGTSGVFQETQYF.

This clonotype was detected ten times or more. The V call is TRBV11-2, the J call TRBJ2-7, with 15 positions matching TRBD2. With 3 bases clipped from V and 2 bases from J, the junction kept 5 bases outside the gene matches. There are 17 residues in the CDR3. The germline V gene encodes CDR1 SGHAT and CDR2 FQNNGV. CDR3 DNA: TGTGCCAGCAGCTTTGGGACTAGCGGGGGGTCAACCTACGAGCAGTACTTC. Amino acids: CASSFGTSGGSTYEQYF.

This clonotype was detected many times. The chain couples TRBV4-1 to TRBJ2-7, with 9 bases matching TRBD1. The J segment lost 2 bases and the V segment lost 1 base, leaving 9 bases of the junction unmatched. The CDR3 spans 17 residues. Germline values: CDR1 MGHRA, CDR2 YSYEKL. The DNA for the CDR3 is TGCGCCAGCAGCCAAGCCACCGGGACAGGGTTCACCTACGAGCAGTACGTC. Translation gives CASSQATGTGFTYEQYV.

This clonotype was observed at least ten times. This CDR3 is CASSFAGADYEQYF. The CDR3 DNA follows: TGTGCCAGCAGCTTTGCGGGGGCCGACTACGAGCAGTACTTC. The chain uses TRBV5-4 and TRBJ2-7; possible D gene TRBD2, 7 bases. The CDR3 is made up of 14 amino acids. V lost 2 bases and J 3 bases, leaving 12 bases between the germline ends. Germline V gives CDR1 SGHNT, CDR2 YYREEE (reference sequence). Looking up the rest from reference TRBV5-4 and TRBJ2-7 gives the full variable domain: ETGVTQSPTHLIKTRGQQVTLRCSSQSGHNTVSWYQQALGQGPQFIFQYYREEENGRGNFPPRFSGLQFPNYSSELNVNALELDDSALYLCASSFAGADYEQYFGPGTRLTVT.

The genes are TRBV25-1 and TRBJ2-7; 13 positions agree with TRBD2. Germline lookup yields CDR1 MGHDK and CDR2 SYGVNS. The CDR3 is 18 amino acids. The junction had 13 bases not matched to a gene; V was cut back by 7 bases and J by 1 base. The CDR3 coding sequence is TGTGCCAGCATTGGGAGGGGGACTAGCGGGGCTCAATCCTACGAGCAGTACTTC. Translated, it gives CASIGRGTSGAQSYEQYF.

This clonotype was seen many times. The chain has TRBV11-2 and TRBJ2-5; D not resolved. The germline V gene encodes CDR1 SGHAT and CDR2 FQNNGV. The germline V and J ends were trimmed by 2 bases and 5 bases, with 12 bases remaining between them. The length of the CDR3 is 14 residues. The DNA for the CDR3 is TGTGCCAGCAGCTTAAAAAGTAGTCTGGAGACCCAGTACTTC. Encoded protein: CASSLKSSLETQYF. Filled out from reference TRBV11-2 and TRBJ2-5, the complete variable domain reads EAGVAQSPRYKIIEKRQSVAFWCNPISGHATLYWYQQILGQGPKLLIQFQNNGVVDDSQLPKDRFSAERLKGVDSTLKIQPAKLEDSAVYLCASSLKSSLETQYFGPGTRLLVL.

This clonotype has at least ten counts. DNA for the CDR3: TGTGCCAGCACTATCCGGGCTAGCGGGGGGGGAGATACGCAGTATTTT. It translates to CASTIRASGGGDTQYF. V and J are TRBV28 and TRBJ2-3, with TRBD2 matching over 12 bases. Germline-derived CDR1 and CDR2 are MDHEN and SYDVKM. The CDR3 is 16 amino acids. V dropped 7 bases and J dropped 5; count of bases not matched to a gene: 10.

This clonotype was observed at least ten times. The V call is TRBV7-9, the J call TRBJ1-6; D is undetermined. CDR1 is SEHNR, CDR2 FQNEAQ, per germline (reference sequence). CDR3 size: 16 residues. V lost 3 bases to trimming and J lost 9 bases, with 18 bases between them. CDR3 in DNA: TGTGCCAGCAGCTTTGTGCGAGACATTTTTTCTTCACCCCTCCACTTT. Residues: CASSFVRDIFSSPLHF.

This clonotype occurred a few times. V is TRBV7-9 and J is TRBJ2-3, with 12 bases that match TRBD2. V lost 6 bases, J lost 4 bases, and 5 bases stayed unmatched. CDR3 length equals 15 residues. Looked up from germline, CDR1 is SEHNR and CDR2 is FQNEAQ (reference sequence). The CDR3 is CASRLAGGPPDTQYF. CDR3 DNA sequence: TGTGCCAGCAGGCTAGCGGGGGGGCCTCCAGATACGCAGTATTTT.

In this sample, this clonotype turned up many times. The rearrangement uses TRBV15 and TRBJ2-7, with a tentative D call TRBD1 (5 bases). Trimming stripped 1 base from V and 7 bases from J, with 14 bases between. The CDR3 contains 14 residues. The germline CDR1 and CDR2 sequences are LNHNV and YYDKDF (reference sequence). CDR3 residues: CATSRASGPREQYV. As DNA, the CDR3 is TGTGCCACCAGCAGAGCTTCAGGGCCTAGGGAGCAGTACGTC.

Turning to this clonotype: This clone may be a read error of a much larger clone one base away. This chain uses TRBV15 with TRBJ2-5; TRBD2 might be the D (5 bases). CDR1 and CDR2 from the germline V gene are LNHNV and YYDKDF (reference sequence). The CDR3 runs to 17 residues. CDR3: CVTSARGSRAFQETQYF. The CDR3 DNA follows: TGTGTCACCAGCGCCCGGGGTAGTAGGGCTTTCCAAGAGACCCAGTACTTC.

The V gene is TRBV7-2, the J gene TRBJ2-2, with TRBD1 as a possible D gene (6 bases). The V gene lost 4 bases and the J gene lost 2 bases, with 14 bases spanning the gap. Germline V lookup: CDR1 SGHTA, CDR2 FQGNSA. CDR3 length: 16 amino acids. The CDR3 coding sequence is TGTGCCAGCAGCTCCCCGGGACAAACAAACACCGGGGAGCTGTTTTTT. As protein: CASSSPGQTNTGELFF.

This clonotype was seen at least ten times. The CDR3 protein is CASSPLLEQFF. In DNA, the CDR3 is TGTGCCAGCAGCCCCCTGTTAGAGCAGTTCTTC. The chain is built from TRBV5-5 and TRBJ2-1; D not certain. V lost 4 bases to trimming and J lost 10 bases, with 9 bases between them. CDR1 and CDR2 from the germline V gene are SGHKS and YYEKEE (reference sequence). The CDR3 extends over 11 amino acids.